This TCR beta chain appears in the sequencing data of a study of human T cells and chemical hapten exposure. The time point was: pre-sensitization, week 0. The treatment is: therapeutic diphenylcyclopropenone sensitization with weekly scalp DPC. Each CDR3 protein is one row after TCRdb ran MiXCR on the RACE reads. The sample has a few hundred thousand distinct CDR3 sequences; about 5% are singletons. This clonotype was observed a few times. Germline CDR1 and CDR2: SQVTM and ANQGSEA. Trimming pared 4 bases from V and 2 bases from J, leaving 14 bases between. This CDR3 has 14 residues. Material: whole blood, obtained in connection with sensitization to the hapten diphenylcyclopropenone (DPC). The chain combines TRBV29-1 with TRBJ1-2, with D perhaps TRBD1 (5 bases). The sequence was collected from a woman aged 18-29 years with alopecia areata. Some clones in this sample may be carry-over from other donors' samples. For the CDR3, the DNA is TGCAGCGTTGCAGGGCTGATACCCAACTATGGCTACACCTTC. Protein product: CSVAGLIPNYGYTF.